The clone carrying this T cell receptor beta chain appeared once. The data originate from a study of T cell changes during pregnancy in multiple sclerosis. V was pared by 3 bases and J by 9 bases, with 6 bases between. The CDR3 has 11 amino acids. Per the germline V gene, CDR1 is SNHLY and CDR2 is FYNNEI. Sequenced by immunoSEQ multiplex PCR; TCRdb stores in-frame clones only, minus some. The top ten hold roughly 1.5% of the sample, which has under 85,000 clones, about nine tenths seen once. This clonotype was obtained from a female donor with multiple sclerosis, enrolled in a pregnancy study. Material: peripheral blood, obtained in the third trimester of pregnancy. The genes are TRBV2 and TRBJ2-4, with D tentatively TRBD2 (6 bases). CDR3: CASSEGGIQYF. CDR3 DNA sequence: TGTGCCAGCAGTGAGGGAGGCATTCAGTACTTC.